This passage covers 20 T cell receptor beta chains from one sample sequenced in a study of shared clonotypes between healthy human individuals. Assay used: immunoSEQ multiplex PCR; TCRdb lists only in-frame clones, some missing. The data contain 450,000 to 500,000 clones, 60% to 85% of them singletons. Sequences were obtained from PBMCs. Receptors originate from a middle-aged woman in good health. Some clones in this sample may be carry-over from other donors' samples.

The CDR3 region has the DNA TGTGCCAGCAGTTTATCAGGGGATGAGCAGTTCTTC. Amino acid sequence: CASSLSGDEQFF. The chain recombines TRBV28 with TRBJ2-1; a possible D gene is TRBD1 (6 bases). V lost 1 base and J lost 8, with 6 bases in between. The CDR3 loop spans 12 amino acids. Per the germline V gene, CDR1 is MDHEN and CDR2 is SYDVKM.

The chain links TRBV28 to TRBJ1-1, with D maybe TRBD1 (5 bases). The CDR3 is made up of 16 amino acids. The germline V and J ends were trimmed by 1 base and 4 bases, with 16 bases remaining between them. Germline values: CDR1 MDHEN, CDR2 SYDVKM. CDR3 DNA: TGTGCCAGCAGTTTATTCCCTCAAGTGGGGACCACTGAAGCTTTCTTT. Translation: CASSLFPQVGTTEAFF.

The chain uses TRBV27 and TRBJ2-5; 15 bases are a match to TRBD2. This CDR3 is built from 17 residues. CDR1 MNHEY and CDR2 SMNVEV come from the germline V gene (reference sequence). V was clipped by 6 bases and J by 5 bases; unmatched bases: 10. CDR3 sequence: CASSRTSGRAGRETQYF. The CDR3 coding sequence is TGTGCCAGCAGCAGGACTAGCGGGAGGGCTGGGAGGGAGACCCAGTACTTC.

The genes are TRBV28 and TRBJ2-5, with TRBD2 identical over 8 bases. J lost 3 bases, V lost 5 bases, and 8 bases had no gene match. The CDR3 is 15 residues long. The germline V gene has CDR1 MDHEN and CDR2 SYDVKM. CDR3 sequence (DNA): TGTGCCAGCAGTGGCTCCGGGACTAGTGAAGAGACCCAGTACTTC. Translation: CASSGSGTSEETQYF.

V usage is TRBV28 and J usage is TRBJ2-7; 8 positions agree with TRBD1. The CDR3 sequence is 16 residues long. The germline CDR1 and CDR2 sequences are MDHEN and SYDVKM. The ends lost 5 bases at V and 3 bases at J; junction bases unmatched: 12. The CDR3 DNA reads as TGTGCCAGCAGTACCCTAGGACAGGGAACTCTCTACGAGCAGTACTTC. Its protein is CASSTLGQGTLYEQYF.

For the CDR3, the DNA is TGTGCCAGTAGTACCGGGGCTAACTATGGCTACACCTTC. Protein sequence: CASSTGANYGYTF. J is TRBJ1-2 and V is TRBV19; D is undetermined. The germline gives CDR1 LNHDA, CDR2 SQIVND (reference sequence). The CDR3 is 13 amino acids. Trimming removed 4 bases from V and 0 bases from J, with 6 bases in between.

This clone was counted a few times. The rearrangement uses TRBV5-4 and TRBJ2-2; D gene ambiguous. The V and J ends lost 4 bases and 7 bases respectively, with 8 bases between them. This CDR3 spans 12 amino acids. Germline values: CDR1 SGHNT, CDR2 YYREEE (reference sequence). Here the CDR3 DNA reads TGTGCCAGCAGCCCCCGGGTCGGGGAGCTGTTTTTT. Translated, it gives CASSPRVGELFF.

V is TRBV18 and J is TRBJ2-1; 8 nucleotides agree with TRBD1. In germline, CDR1 is KGHSH, CDR2 LQKENI. V was pared by 5 bases and J by 3 bases, with 6 bases of the junction left unmatched. CDR3 length: 15 residues. This CDR3 is CASSSDRALYNEQFF. Written as DNA, the CDR3 is TGTGCCAGCTCATCGGACAGGGCGCTCTACAATGAGCAGTTCTTC.

This clone was counted a single time. CDR3 loop: CASSLEGGSALFF. DNA of the CDR3: TGCGCCAGCAGCTTGGAGGGCGGGAGTGCTTTGTTCTTC. This chain joins TRBV5-1 and TRBJ2-1; 7 bases fit TRBD2. V lost 0 bases and J lost 15; bases outside the gene matches: 9. CDR3 length: 13 residues. Germline V lookup: CDR1 SGHRS, CDR2 YFSETQ.

A remark on this clone: It differs at one base from a far larger clone, so likely a read error. This CDR3 is also generated by other DNA sequences in the sample. The chain is built from TRBV5-1 and TRBJ1-3, with D hard to call. The germline gives CDR1 SGHRS, CDR2 YFSETQ. The CDR3 length is 11 residues. Trimming removed 8 bases at V and 4 bases at J, with 7 bases between. The chain's CDR3 is CASSIGNTIYF. The CDR3 bases are TGCGCCAGTAGCATAGGAAACACCATATATTTT.

The table lists this clone with a few counts. The rearrangement joins TRBV4-2 to TRBJ2-1, with D unresolved. In germline, CDR1 is LGHNA, CDR2 YNFKEQ. Trimming removed 1 base at V and 4 bases at J, with 5 bases between. CDR3 length equals 13 residues. The CDR3 loop reads CASSQGLYNEQFF. The DNA of the CDR3 is TGTGCCAGCAGCCAAGGACTGTACAATGAGCAGTTCTTC.

V gene TRBV28 combines with J gene TRBJ2-7, with D perhaps TRBD2 (7 bases). Germline-derived CDR1 and CDR2 are MDHEN and SYDVKM. The CDR3 runs 14 residues. V lost 5 bases and J 4 bases, leaving 15 bases between the germline ends. CDR3 residues: CASSLLGGDYEQYF. DNA of the CDR3: TGTGCCAGCAGTCTCCTAGGGGGGGATTACGAGCAGTACTTC.

The gene calls are TRBV11-2 and TRBJ2-2; D is perhaps TRBD2 (7 bases). V dropped 1 base and J dropped 3 bases, with 15 bases sitting between them. This CDR3 has 17 residues. Germline V gene data show CDR1 as SGHAT and CDR2 as FQNNGV. This CDR3 reads CASSLVGGGSYTGELFF. The CDR3 DNA sequence: TGTGCCAGCAGCTTAGTGGGGGGCGGGAGTTACACCGGGGAGCTGTTTTTT.

This clone showed up just once. V gene TRBV5-1 combines with J gene TRBJ2-7; 7 positions agree with TRBD2. The V gene end was trimmed by 0 bases and the J gene end by 2 bases; junction bases not matched to a gene: 8. CDR1 and CDR2 (germline): SGHRS, YFSETQ. The CDR3 contains 16 residues. CDR3 in DNA: TGCGCCAGCAGCTTGGGCGTGGGAGGGCCCCCCTACGAGCAGTACTTC. This encodes CASSLGVGGPPYEQYF.

V usage is TRBV29-1 and J usage is TRBJ2-5; 8 nucleotides align to TRBD1. The CDR3 runs to 20 residues. Trimming at V came to 7 bases and at J to 0 bases, leaving 25 bases not matched to a gene. Per the germline V gene, CDR1 is SQVTM and CDR2 is ANQGSEA. The CDR3: CSGYRYRGVHHERDQETQYF. The CDR3 region has the DNA TGCAGCGGTTACCGCTACAGGGGGGTTCACCATGAGCGGGACCAAGAGACCCAGTACTTC.

The chain recombines TRBV11-2 with TRBJ2-1; the D is unclear. CDR1 is SGHAT and CDR2 is FQNNGV in the germline V gene. The CDR3 loop spans 15 amino acids. V lost 2 bases to trimming and J lost 7 bases, with 15 bases between them. The CDR3 reads CASSLRSTYGNEQFF. The CDR3 nucleotides read TGTGCCAGCAGCTTAAGGTCGACTTACGGGAATGAGCAGTTCTTC.

As concerns this clone: This probably arose from a read error, given a far larger clone one base away. The rearrangement links TRBV10-2 to TRBJ1-5; D is ambiguous. This CDR3 contains 15 residues. Germline V gene lookup returns CDR1 WSHSY and CDR2 SAAADI. V lost 2 bases to trimming and J lost 2 bases, with 10 bases between them. The CDR3 loop reads CASSEGRTRNQPQHF. CDR3 nucleotide sequence: TGCGCCAGCAGTGAGGGCAGGACCCGCAATCAGCCCCAGCATTTT.

V usage is TRBV28 and J usage is TRBJ2-7; D is perhaps TRBD2 (5 bases). This CDR3 has 16 residues. Germline CDR1 is MDHEN and CDR2 is SYDVKM. The V and J ends lost 4 bases and 3 bases respectively, with 19 bases between them. The CDR3 bases are TGTGCCAGCAGTTCGCCGAAGTGGCGGGTGGGCTACGAGCAGTACTTC. Protein: CASSSPKWRVGYEQYF.

The genes are TRBV19 and TRBJ2-7; 9 positions agree with TRBD1. The V gene's germline CDR1 is LNHDA and CDR2 SQIVND (reference sequence). V shed 5 bases and J 3 bases; nucleotides not matched to a gene: 8. The CDR3 runs 15 residues. The CDR3 bases are TGTGCCAGTAGTTCGGGACAGGGAGTTCGCTACGAGCAGTACTTC. Translated: CASSSGQGVRYEQYF.

The J gene is TRBJ2-1, the V gene TRBV7-3; 7 bases match TRBD2. This CDR3 spans 15 amino acids. J gave up 4 bases and V 1 base, and 4 bases lay outside the gene matches. Germline V gene data show CDR1 as SGHTA and CDR2 as FQGTGA. The DNA for the CDR3 is TGTGCCAGCAGCTTAATCGGGACTATATACAATGAGCAGTTCTTC. Its protein is CASSLIGTIYNEQFF.